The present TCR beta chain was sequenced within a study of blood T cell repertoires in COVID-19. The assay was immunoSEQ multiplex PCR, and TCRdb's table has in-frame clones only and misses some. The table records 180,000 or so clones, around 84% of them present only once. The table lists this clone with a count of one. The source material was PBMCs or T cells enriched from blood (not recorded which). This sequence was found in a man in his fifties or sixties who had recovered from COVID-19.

CDR3 in DNA: TGTGCCAGCAGCTCTTTCTCGGATACGGGACCCCTCCACTTT. Residues: CASSSFSDTGPLHF. The chain couples TRBV7-6 to TRBJ1-6; no clear D gene. The CDR3 consists of 14 residues. In germline, CDR1 is SGHVS, CDR2 FNYEAQ. V dropped 4 bases and J dropped 12 bases, with 16 bases sitting between them.